The sequence of this T cell receptor beta chain was determined in a study of blood T cell repertoires in COVID-19. Turning to the study itself: T cells, B-cell-depleted T cells, or PBMCs provided the cDNA or gDNA that served as material.

The germline gives CDR1 LGHNA, CDR2 YNFKEQ. The CDR3 has 17 amino acids. Deletions cut 0 bases from V and 5 bases from J, with 19 bases between. Produced via immunoSEQ multiplex PCR; TCRdb's table is partial and in-frame only. The profile shows under 250,000 clones, 75% to 85% of them singletons. The sequence was collected from a man aged 50 to 59 with COVID-19, enrolled during active disease. Sequences were obtained from peripheral blood. The chain employs TRBV4-2 and TRBJ1-2, with a tentative D call TRBD1 (6 bases). DNA of the CDR3: TGTGCCAGCAGCCAAGAAGCCCCCTTTGGGGGCGGGTATGGCTACACCTTC. Protein product: CASSQEAPFGGGYGYTF.